A single sample is the source of the 16 T cell receptor beta chains below, sequenced in a study of technical replicates of blood from a few donors. TCRdb's table, derived via immunoSEQ multiplex PCR, lists solely in-frame clones and lacks some. The sample has 98,000 or so clones; nearly 97% are singletons. The specimen sequenced was T cells isolated from PBMCs. The receptors shown here come from a human donor in good health.

The CDR3 loop is CSIRDRGTTGELFF. CDR3 DNA: TGCAGCATCCGGGACAGGGGGACCACCGGGGAGCTGTTTTTT. The V call is TRBV29-1, the J call TRBJ2-2, with 11 bases fitting TRBD1. Germline CDR1 is SQVTM and CDR2 is ANQGSEA. The CDR3 runs to 14 residues. With 8 bases clipped from V and 4 bases from J, the junction kept 6 bases outside the gene matches.

The rearrangement uses TRBV21-1 and TRBJ2-7; TRBD1 reflects the table's D call only, with no check against the DNA. TRBV21-1 is a known pseudogene. This CDR3 has 18 residues. DNA for the CDR3: TGTGCCAGCATCCCGAGGCCCCCAGGGGACGAGCGGAACTACGAGCAGTACTTC. As protein: CASIPRPPGDERNYEQYF.

The chain is built from TRBV7-9 and TRBJ1-2, with 9 bases that match TRBD1. V shed 5 bases, J shed 7 bases, and the junction held 11 bases outside the gene matches. This CDR3 is built from 15 residues. Germline-derived CDR1 and CDR2 are SEHNR and FQNEAQ (reference sequence). The CDR3 region has the DNA TGTGCCAGCAGCACCCCGCCCGGGACAGGGTTTGGCTACACCTTC. This codes for CASSTPPGTGFGYTF.

The chain uses TRBV19 and TRBJ2-3, with TRBD2 identical over 12 bases. Trimming at V came to 4 bases and at J to 6 bases, leaving 8 bases not matched to a gene. In germline, CDR1 is LNHDA, CDR2 SQIVND (reference sequence). The CDR3 runs to 16 residues. The CDR3 DNA sequence: TGTGCCAGTAGTAAAGGACTAGCGGGACTAGAGGATACGCAGTATTTT. Protein product: CASSKGLAGLEDTQYF. Looking up the rest from reference TRBV19 and TRBJ2-3 gives the full variable domain: DGGITQSPKYLFRKEGQNVTLSCEQNLNHDAMYWYRQDPGQGLRLIYYSQIVNDFQKGDIAEGYSVSREKKESFPLTVTSAQKNPTAFYLCASSKGLAGLEDTQYFGPGTRLTVL.

The chain combines TRBV11-2 with TRBJ2-7, with D perhaps matching TRBD1 (6 bases). Trimming cost V 1 base and J 0 bases, with 10 bases left between them. Germline CDR1 is SGHAT and CDR2 is FQNNGV. This CDR3 contains 15 residues. The CDR3 is CASSLGQVFSYEQYF. The CDR3 DNA reads TGTGCCAGCAGCTTAGGACAGGTCTTCTCCTACGAGCAGTACTTC.

The chain uses TRBV11-3 and TRBJ2-5, with 9 positions matching TRBD1. Germline V gene data show CDR1 as SGHNT and CDR2 as YENEEA. The J segment lost 5 bases and the V segment lost 1 base, leaving 5 bases of the junction unmatched. The CDR3 is 15 residues long. The CDR3 protein is CASSLAGQGGETQYF. CDR3 nucleotides: TGTGCCAGCAGCTTAGCGGGACAGGGAGGGGAGACCCAGTACTTC.

This chain uses TRBV28 with TRBJ2-7; 15 bases map to TRBD2. J gave up 2 bases and V 6 bases, and 11 bases lay outside the gene matches. The CDR3 extends over 18 amino acids. Germline CDR1 is MDHEN and CDR2 is SYDVKM. CDR3 nucleotides: TGTGCCAGCAGCCTAGGGGGACTAGCGGGGGGCCTTACCTACGAGCAGTACTTC. This sequence encodes CASSLGGLAGGLTYEQYF.

This clone occurred once. The rearrangement links TRBV4-1 to TRBJ2-1; perhaps TRBD1 as D (5 bases). CDR3 length: 17 residues. The V end lost 1 base, the J end lost 0 bases, and 13 bases lay between the germline ends. Germline V gives CDR1 MGHRA, CDR2 YSYEKL. CDR3 region: CASSQVDTRRSYNEQFF. As DNA, the CDR3 is TGCGCCAGCAGCCAAGTGGACACTCGCCGCTCCTACAATGAGCAGTTCTTC.

J is TRBJ1-2 and V is TRBV5-1; 7 bases line up with TRBD1. In germline, CDR1 is SGHRS, CDR2 YFSETQ. The CDR3 is 16 residues long. Losses at the gene ends were 0 bases for V and 5 bases for J; bases not matched to a gene: 10. The CDR3 nucleotides are TGCGCCAGCAGCTTGGACGGACAGGTCGGTCGGTATGGCTACACCTTC. Translating it yields CASSLDGQVGRYGYTF.

The chain combines TRBV6-1 with TRBJ1-5; possible D gene TRBD1, 5 bases. CDR1 and CDR2 from the germline V gene are MNHNS and SASEGT. Deletions cut 6 bases from V and 1 base from J, with 10 bases between. The CDR3 totals 14 residues. In DNA form, the CDR3 reads TGTGCCAGCAGGGGGGGGAGCAGCAATCAGCCCCAGCATTTT. Its protein product is CASRGGSSNQPQHF.

V usage is TRBV29-1 and J usage is TRBJ2-2; no clear D. CDR1 and CDR2 from the germline V gene are SQVTM and ANQGSEA. CDR3 length equals 14 residues. The germline V and J ends were trimmed by 0 bases and 3 bases, with 8 bases remaining between them. CDR3 nucleotide sequence: TGCAGCGTTGAAGAAGACATCTACACCGGGGAGCTGTTTTTT. Translation: CSVEEDIYTGELFF.

This sequence joins TRBV5-1 and TRBJ1-4; 8 bases agree with TRBD1. The germline V gene has CDR1 SGHRS and CDR2 YFSETQ. The CDR3 sequence is 14 residues long. The J segment lost 8 bases and the V segment lost 2 bases, leaving 5 bases of the junction unmatched. The CDR3: CASSFAGGGEKLFF. The CDR3 nucleotides read TGCGCCAGCAGCTTTGCAGGGGGCGGCGAAAAACTGTTTTTT.

The CDR3 reads CASSPGQGSMNTEAFF. CDR3 nucleotide sequence: TGTGCCAGCAGCCCTGGACAGGGGAGCATGAACACTGAAGCTTTCTTT. The gene calls are TRBV7-9 and TRBJ1-1, with 9 bases fitting TRBD1. V shed 5 bases and J 0 bases; nucleotides not matched to a gene: 7. Germline values: CDR1 SEHNR, CDR2 FQNEAQ (reference sequence). This CDR3 has 16 residues.

This chain uses TRBV11-3 with TRBJ1-2, with 7 nucleotides matching TRBD1. The CDR3 has 14 residues. V gave up 1 base and J gave up 9 bases; unmatched junction bases: 8. Germline loops: CDR1 SGHNT, CDR2 YENEEA. The CDR3 sequence is CASSLGFTGVSYTF. CDR3 DNA: TGTGCCAGCAGCTTAGGATTTACAGGGGTGAGCTACACCTTC.

V usage is TRBV9 and J usage is TRBJ1-2, with D uncertain. Germline V CDR1 and CDR2: SGDLS, YYNGEE. The CDR3 totals 11 residues. Trimming removed 1 base from V and 6 bases from J, with 4 bases in between. The CDR3 DNA reads as TGTGCCAGCAGCGTACAGAATGGCTACACCTTC. Residues: CASSVQNGYTF.

This sequence joins TRBV28 and TRBJ2-3; 8 nucleotides align to TRBD1. The CDR3 totals 19 residues. Germline V gene data show CDR1 as MDHEN and CDR2 as SYDVKM. The V segment lost 2 bases and the J segment 0 bases; nucleotides outside the gene matches: 13. CDR3 in amino acids: CASSLVIGQGASSTDTQYF. In nucleotides, the CDR3 is TGTGCCAGCAGTTTAGTAATAGGACAGGGAGCTTCTAGCACAGATACGCAGTATTTT.